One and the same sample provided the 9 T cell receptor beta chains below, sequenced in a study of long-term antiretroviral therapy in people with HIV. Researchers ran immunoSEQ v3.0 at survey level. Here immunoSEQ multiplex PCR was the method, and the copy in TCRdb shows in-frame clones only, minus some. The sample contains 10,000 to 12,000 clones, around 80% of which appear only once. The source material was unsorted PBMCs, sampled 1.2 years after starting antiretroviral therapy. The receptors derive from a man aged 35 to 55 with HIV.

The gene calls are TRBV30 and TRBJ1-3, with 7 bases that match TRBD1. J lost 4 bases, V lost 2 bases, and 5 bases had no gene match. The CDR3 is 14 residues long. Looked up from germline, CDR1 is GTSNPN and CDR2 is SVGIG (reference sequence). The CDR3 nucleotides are TGTGCCTGGAGTACAGGGGTGGAAGGAAACACCATATATTTT. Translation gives CAWSTGVEGNTIYF.

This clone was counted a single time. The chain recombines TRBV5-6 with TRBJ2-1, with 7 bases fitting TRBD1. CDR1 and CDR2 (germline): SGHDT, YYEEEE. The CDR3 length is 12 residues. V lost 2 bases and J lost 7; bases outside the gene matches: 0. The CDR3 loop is CASSLQGNEQFF. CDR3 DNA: TGTGCCAGCAGCTTACAGGGGAATGAGCAGTTCTTC.

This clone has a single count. The CDR3 loop is CASSIGTGDNEQFF. CDR3 bases: TGTGCCAGTAGTATCGGGACAGGGGACAATGAGCAGTTCTTC. J is TRBJ2-1 and V is TRBV19; TRBD1 matches 10 bases. V was clipped by 3 bases and J by 5 bases; unmatched bases: 1. The germline V gene encodes CDR1 LNHDA and CDR2 SQIVND (reference sequence). This CDR3 is 14 amino acids long.

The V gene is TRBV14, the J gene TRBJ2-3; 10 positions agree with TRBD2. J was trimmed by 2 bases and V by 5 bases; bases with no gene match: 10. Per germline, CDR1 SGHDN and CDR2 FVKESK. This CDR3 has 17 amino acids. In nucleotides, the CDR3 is TGTGCCAGCAGCTCCTGGACTAGCGGCGCTACCACAGATACGCAGTATTTT. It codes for CASSSWTSGATTDTQYF.

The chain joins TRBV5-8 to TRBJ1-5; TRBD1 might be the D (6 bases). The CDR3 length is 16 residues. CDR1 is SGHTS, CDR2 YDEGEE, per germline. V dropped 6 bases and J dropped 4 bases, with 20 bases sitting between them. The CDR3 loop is CASTSSRGGSNQPQHF. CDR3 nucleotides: TGTGCCAGCACTTCCTCGAGGGGGGGCTCTAATCAGCCCCAGCATTTT.

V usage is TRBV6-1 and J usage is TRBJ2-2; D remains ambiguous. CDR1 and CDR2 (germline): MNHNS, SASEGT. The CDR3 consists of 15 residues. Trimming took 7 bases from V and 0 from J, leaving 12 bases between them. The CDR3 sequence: CASTVRAPNTGELFF. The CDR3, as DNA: TGTGCCAGCACCGTCCGGGCACCGAACACCGGGGAGCTGTTTTTT.

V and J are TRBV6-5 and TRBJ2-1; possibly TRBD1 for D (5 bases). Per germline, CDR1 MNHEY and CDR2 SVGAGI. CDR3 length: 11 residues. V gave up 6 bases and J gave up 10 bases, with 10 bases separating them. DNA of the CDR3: TGTGCCAGCAGCGACAGTTGGGAGCAGTTCTTC. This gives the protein CASSDSWEQFF.

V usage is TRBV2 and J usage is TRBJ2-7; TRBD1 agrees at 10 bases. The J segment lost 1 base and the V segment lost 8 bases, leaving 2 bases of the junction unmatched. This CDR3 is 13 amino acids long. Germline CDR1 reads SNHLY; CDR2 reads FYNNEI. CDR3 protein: CASGGQGSYEQYF. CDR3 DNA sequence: TGTGCCAGCGGGGGACAGGGGTCCTACGAGCAGTACTTC.

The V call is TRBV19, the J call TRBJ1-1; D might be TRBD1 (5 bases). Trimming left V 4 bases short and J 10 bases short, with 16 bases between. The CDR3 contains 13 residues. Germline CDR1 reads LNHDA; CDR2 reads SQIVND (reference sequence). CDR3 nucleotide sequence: TGTGCCAGTAGTACTGGGACCGCTACCCCAGCTTTCTTT. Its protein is CASSTGTATPAFF.